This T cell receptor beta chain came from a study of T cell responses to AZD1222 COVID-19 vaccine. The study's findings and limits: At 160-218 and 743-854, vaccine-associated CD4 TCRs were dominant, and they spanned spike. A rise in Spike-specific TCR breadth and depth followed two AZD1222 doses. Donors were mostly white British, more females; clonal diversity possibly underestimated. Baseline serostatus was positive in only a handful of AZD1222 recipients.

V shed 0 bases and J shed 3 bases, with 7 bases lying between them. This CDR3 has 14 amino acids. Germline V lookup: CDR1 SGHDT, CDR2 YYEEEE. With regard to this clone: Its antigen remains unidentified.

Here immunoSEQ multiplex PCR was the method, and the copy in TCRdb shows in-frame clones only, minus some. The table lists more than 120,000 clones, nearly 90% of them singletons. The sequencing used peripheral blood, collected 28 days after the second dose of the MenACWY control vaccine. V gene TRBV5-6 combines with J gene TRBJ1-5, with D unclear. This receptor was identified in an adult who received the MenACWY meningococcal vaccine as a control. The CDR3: CASSLGRNNQPQHF. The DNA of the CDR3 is TGTGCCAGCAGCTTGGGACGGAACAATCAGCCCCAGCATTTT.